This TCR beta chain comes out of a study of shared clonotypes between healthy human individuals. Notes on this clone: This sample includes further DNA sequences coding for the same CDR3.

The repertoire was sequenced with immunoSEQ multiplex PCR; TCRdb's copy has only in-frame clones and lacks some. This table holds about 2.2 million clones, roughly 95% found once. CD8 cells regarded as naive lacked CD45RO, were positively chosen for CCR7, and omitted terminally differentiated effector memory CD45RA+ cells. Each donor was a Caucasian adult residing in Nashville, Tennessee. Germline V lookup: CDR1 MGHRA, CDR2 YSYEKL. The CDR3 spans 13 residues. Between the trimmed V and J ends, which lost 0 bases and 5 bases, there was a span of 8 bases. The source is a man younger than 35 in good health. Some clones in this sample may be carry-over from other donors' samples. Material: naive CD8+ T cells from PBMCs. This chain connects TRBV4-1 to TRBJ2-7; D call uncertain. CDR3 nucleotide sequence: TGCGCCAGCAGCCAAGATTTTGCGGACGAGCAGTACTTC. Its translation is CASSQDFADEQYF.